One and the same sample provided the 24 T cell receptor beta chains below, sequenced in a study of blood T cell repertoires in COVID-19 (dated by TCRdb to the early 2020s). Receptor amplification or capture employed the immunoSEQ multiplex PCR assay. The table comes from immuneACCESS by way of TCRdb, which keeps in-frame sequences with V and J called. Part of the clones is missing from these tables; in studies checked, under half for an unresolved V gene and the rest for unknown reasons. The table for this sample lists approximately 480,000 clones; 87% of them were counted only once. The leading ten clones occupy under 0.75% of the sample. The material sequenced was PBMCs or T cells enriched from blood (not recorded which). Every receptor here comes from a woman younger than 35 who had recovered from COVID-19.

J is TRBJ1-2 and V is TRBV5-6; perhaps TRBD1 as D (6 bases). Germline lookup yields CDR1 SGHDT and CDR2 YYEEEE. This CDR3 contains 13 residues. V lost 0 bases and J lost 7, with 10 bases in between. CDR3 DNA sequence: TGTGCCAGCAGCTTGGAGGCAGGGGCTGGCTACACCTTC. Translated, it gives CASSLEAGAGYTF.

The chain combines TRBV27 with TRBJ2-1, with 13 bases that match TRBD2. Germline loops: CDR1 MNHEY, CDR2 SMNVEV (reference sequence). The CDR3 has 13 residues. The ends lost 7 bases at V and 9 bases at J; junction bases unmatched: 3. In nucleotides, the CDR3 is TGTGCCAGCAACAGACTAGCGGGGGGTGAGCAGTTCTTC. Translation: CASNRLAGGEQFF.

The chain recombines TRBV7-8 with TRBJ2-3; D is perhaps TRBD2 (6 bases). Trimming shortened V by 8 bases and J by 6 bases, and 18 bases separated the two germline ends. This CDR3 is built from 14 residues. The germline CDR1 and CDR2 sequences are SGHVS and FQNEAQ. The CDR3 DNA follows: TGTGCCAGCCACCCCGGGGGTAAGGGGGATACGCAGTATTTT. It translates to CASHPGGKGDTQYF.

V usage is TRBV2 and J usage is TRBJ1-2, with TRBD1 matching 10 bases. CDR3 length equals 14 residues. CDR1 SNHLY and CDR2 FYNNEI come from the germline V gene. V trimming: 6 bases; J trimming: 6 bases; junction bases outside the gene matches: 7. CDR3 nucleotide sequence: TGTGCCAGCAGACGGACAGGGGGAGGGGATGGCTACACCTTC. Its protein is CASRRTGGGDGYTF.

Only a few counts were recorded for this clone. Different DNA sequences within this sample yield the same CDR3. The chain couples TRBV18 to TRBJ1-1; the D is unclear. Germline assignment: CDR1 KGHSH and CDR2 LQKENI. V was pared by 2 bases and J by 5 bases, with 6 bases between. The CDR3 covers 12 residues. The CDR3 nucleotides are TGTGCCAGCTCACCAGGGCCGACTGAAGCTTTCTTT. Translation gives CASSPGPTEAFF.

The V gene is TRBV5-4, the J gene TRBJ1-2; D is possibly TRBD1 (5 bases). V lost 5 bases and J lost 6, with 14 bases in between. Germline V gene sequence: CDR1 SGHNT, CDR2 YYREEE (reference sequence). CDR3 length: 13 residues. This chain's CDR3 is CASSGASVNGYTF. The CDR3 DNA reads TGTGCCAGCAGTGGGGCGAGCGTTAATGGCTACACCTTC.

This chain uses TRBV2 with TRBJ2-7; D ambiguous. Germline-derived CDR1 and CDR2 are SNHLY and FYNNEI. The ends were cut back, 8 bases at V and 2 bases at J, with 16 bases in the middle. There are 14 residues in the CDR3. The CDR3 is CASRTADIAYEQYF. The CDR3, as DNA: TGTGCCAGCCGAACGGCTGACATCGCCTACGAGCAGTACTTC.

This clone has just a few counts. The chain combines TRBV4-2 with TRBJ1-5; 9 bases match TRBD1. The trim removed 0 bases at V and 5 bases at J, leaving 2 bases unmatched. The CDR3 is 15 amino acids. CDR1 and CDR2 from the germline V gene are LGHNA and YNFKEQ. The CDR3 DNA sequence: TGTGCCAGCAGCCAAGAGGACAGGGGAGATCAGCCCCAGCATTTT. This codes for CASSQEDRGDQPQHF.

For this clone: Distinct nucleotide sequences in the sample also encode this CDR3. Written as DNA, the CDR3 is TGCGCCAGCAGCTTGGAAGCGGGGGGCGATACGCAGTATTTT. It codes for CASSLEAGGDTQYF. This chain links TRBV5-1 with TRBJ2-3, with TRBD2 identical over 9 bases. The germline CDR1 and CDR2 sequences are SGHRS and YFSETQ. V shed 0 bases, J shed 6 bases, and the junction held 2 bases outside the gene matches. The CDR3 is 14 amino acids. Using reference TRBV5-1 and TRBJ2-3 for the parts outside the CDR3, the full variable domain is KAGVTQTPRYLIKTRGQQVTLSCSPISGHRSVSWYQQTPGQGLQFLFEYFSETQRNKGNFPGRFSGRQFSNSRSEMNVSTLELGDSALYLCASSLEAGGDTQYFGPGTRLTVL.

The V call is TRBV24-1, the J call TRBJ2-1; maybe TRBD2 (5 bases). The CDR3 covers 14 residues. The germline V gene has CDR1 KGHDR and CDR2 SFDVKD. The V and J ends lost 2 bases and 3 bases respectively, with 7 bases between them. CDR3 loop: CATSDSDYYNEQFF. The CDR3 region has the DNA TGTGCCACCAGTGATTCTGACTACTACAATGAGCAGTTCTTC.

The chain has TRBV5-1 and TRBJ2-2, with 8 bases identical to TRBD1. The V segment lost 4 bases and the J segment 3 bases; nucleotides outside the gene matches: 5. Per germline, CDR1 SGHRS and CDR2 YFSETQ. This CDR3 is 15 amino acids long. The CDR3 DNA sequence: TGCGCCAGCAGCCCGGGACAGGTTTACACCGGGGAGCTGTTTTTT. Translating gives CASSPGQVYTGELFF.

In DNA form, the CDR3 reads TGTGCCAGCACCGGACTTAACTATGGCTACACCTTC. It is translated as CASTGLNYGYTF. The chain couples TRBV9 to TRBJ1-2; D is uncertain. V was clipped by 6 bases and J by 1 base, with 7 bases between them. Germline values: CDR1 SGDLS, CDR2 YYNGEE. This CDR3 is built from 12 residues. Full variable domain (outside the CDR3, taken from reference TRBV9 and TRBJ1-2): DSGVTQTPKHLITATGQRVTLRCSPRSGDLSVYWYQQSLDQGLQFLIQYYNGEERAKGNILERFSAQQFPDLHSELNLSSLELGDSALYFCASTGLNYGYTFGSGTRLTVV.

This clone was detected only a few times. The genes are TRBV27 and TRBJ1-1; D perhaps matches TRBD1 (6 bases). Trimming cost V 0 bases and J 8 bases, with 16 bases left between them. Germline V lookup: CDR1 MNHEY, CDR2 SMNVEV (reference sequence). The CDR3 length is 15 residues. The CDR3 DNA reads TGTGCCAGCAGTTTATCTAAGAGGGGGACGGGCGAAGCTTTCTTT. This gives the protein CASSLSKRGTGEAFF.

The gene calls are TRBV30 and TRBJ1-2, with a weak D call TRBD1 (5 bases). Germline V gives CDR1 GTSNPN, CDR2 SVGIG (reference sequence). The CDR3 runs 12 residues. Trimming took off 2 bases at V and 4 bases at J, with 8 bases between the two ends. CDR3 sequence: CAWSSTAYGYTF. The CDR3 DNA follows: TGTGCCTGGAGTTCGACAGCCTATGGCTACACCTTC.

V and J are TRBV7-6 and TRBJ1-3; D is perhaps TRBD1 (5 bases). The CDR3 extends over 15 amino acids. Trimming removed 3 bases from V and 4 bases from J, with 13 bases in between. Germline-derived CDR1 and CDR2 are SGHVS and FNYEAQ. CDR3 nucleotide sequence: TGTGCCAGCAGCTTGGGGCGTTCACCCGGAAACACCATATATTTT. Its protein product is CASSLGRSPGNTIYF. Supplemented by reference TRBV7-6 and TRBJ1-3, the full variable domain reads GAGVSQSPRYKVTKRGQDVALRCDPISGHVSLYWYRQALGQGPEFLTYFNYEAQQDKSGLPNDRFSAERPEGSISTLTIQRTEQRDSAMYRCASSLGRSPGNTIYFGEGSWLTVV.

This sequence joins TRBV19 and TRBJ1-4; D gene ambiguous. Germline assignment: CDR1 LNHDA and CDR2 SQIVND (reference sequence). The CDR3 runs to 15 residues. V lost 3 bases, J lost 0 bases, and 8 bases lay in between. This CDR3 reads CASSMAAATNEKLFF. The DNA for the CDR3 is TGTGCCAGTAGTATGGCGGCAGCAACTAATGAAAAACTGTTTTTT.

The chain combines TRBV27 with TRBJ2-7; 7 bases map to TRBD1. J gave up 6 bases and V 5 bases, and 7 bases lay outside the gene matches. CDR1 and CDR2 from the germline V gene are MNHEY and SMNVEV (reference sequence). The CDR3 contains 13 residues. CDR3 sequence (DNA): TGTGCCAGCAGTCCAGGGACAGCCATCGAGCAGTACTTC. Protein product: CASSPGTAIEQYF.

V gene TRBV12-3 or TRBV12-4 combines with J gene TRBJ1-2; D gene unclear. Trimming pared 5 bases from V and 8 bases from J, leaving 15 bases between. CDR3 length: 13 amino acids. CDR3 sequence: CASSRPGVGGYTF. CDR3 nucleotide sequence: TGTGCCAGCAGTCGCCCGGGTGTAGGAGGCTACACCTTC.

The rearrangement links TRBV2 to TRBJ2-7, with TRBD2 matching over 14 bases. Germline V gene sequence: CDR1 SNHLY, CDR2 FYNNEI. This CDR3 is 15 amino acids long. After removal of 6 bases from V and 5 bases from J, the junction contained 6 bases not matched to a gene. CDR3 loop: CASSGTSGGIDEQYF. For the CDR3, the DNA is TGTGCCAGCAGCGGGACTAGCGGGGGTATTGACGAGCAGTACTTC. The whole variable domain, filled in from reference TRBV2 and TRBJ2-7, reads EPEVTQTPSHQVTQMGQEVILRCVPISNHLYFYWYRQILGQKVEFLVSFYNNEISEKSEIFDDQFSVERPDGSNFTLKIRSTKLEDSAMYFCASSGTSGGIDEQYFGPGTRLTVT.

The genes are TRBV2 and TRBJ1-1; weak D call: TRBD1 (5 bases). CDR1 and CDR2 from the germline V gene are SNHLY and FYNNEI. Trimming removed 5 bases from V and 5 bases from J, with 15 bases in between. The CDR3 is 14 amino acids. The CDR3 sequence is CASSRRIGETEAFF. DNA of the CDR3: TGTGCCAGCAGTCGCAGGATAGGGGAAACTGAAGCTTTCTTT. Drawing the rest from reference TRBV2 and TRBJ1-1, the complete variable domain is EPEVTQTPSHQVTQMGQEVILRCVPISNHLYFYWYRQILGQKVEFLVSFYNNEISEKSEIFDDQFSVERPDGSNFTLKIRSTKLEDSAMYFCASSRRIGETEAFFGQGTRLTVV.

This clone showed up just a few times. The rearrangement uses TRBV10-3 and TRBJ2-1; TRBD2 matches at 14 bases. Trimming took 10 bases from V and 0 from J; bases not matched to a gene: 14. Germline V CDR1 and CDR2: ENHRY, SYGVKD. The CDR3 contains 19 residues. The CDR3 bases are TGTGCCACCGGGGGACTAGCGGGGGCCATAAAGCGCTCCTACAATGAGCAGTTCTTC. It is translated as CATGGLAGAIKRSYNEQFF.

The table lists this clone with a count of one. The rearrangement links TRBV19 to TRBJ1-1; no reliable D call. The CDR3 has 13 amino acids. V lost 4 bases and J 2 bases, leaving 8 bases between the germline ends. Germline lookup yields CDR1 LNHDA and CDR2 SQIVND (reference sequence). CDR3 coding DNA: TGTGCCAGTAGTAGCCAGACTAACACTGAAGCTTTCTTT. Residues: CASSSQTNTEAFF.

This clone was seen once. CDR3 sequence (DNA): TGCGCCAGCAACCAACAGGGGTGGGGACCCCTCCACTTT. Translated: CASNQQGWGPLHF. The chain joins TRBV5-1 to TRBJ1-6; 7 nucleotides line up with TRBD1. CDR1 and CDR2 from the germline V gene are SGHRS and YFSETQ. The CDR3 is 13 residues long. V dropped 6 bases and J dropped 12; count of bases not matched to a gene: 9.

Note on this clone: The sample has other DNA sequences that encode this CDR3 too. This chain joins TRBV4-2 and TRBJ2-3, with a tentative D call TRBD1 (5 bases). The CDR3 loop spans 14 amino acids. In germline, CDR1 is LGHNA, CDR2 YNFKEQ. V was pared by 1 base and J by 6 bases, with 11 bases between. The CDR3: CASSQGGSVDTQYF. The CDR3 bases are TGTGCCAGCAGCCAAGGGGGCTCCGTGGATACGCAGTATTTT.